These 21 T cell receptor beta chains were all obtained from the same sample, sequenced in a study of persistence of HIV-infected CD4 T cells. Sequencing used immunoSEQ version 4 in survey mode. The method was immunoSEQ multiplex PCR; TCRdb's version includes in-frame clones alone and lacks a portion of them. Seen here are tens of thousands of clones, about 87% observed once, and the top ten hold roughly 0.45%. Cells were stimulated nonspecifically with anti-CD3/anti-CD28 magnetic beads. Sorting of responding CD4+ T cells relied on upregulated CD40 ligand together with CD69. These TCRs' antigens remain unknown. Sequencing used CD4+ T cells sorted from PBMCs after approximately 20-hour stimulation, obtained from a patient who received antiretroviral therapy. These receptors were taken from an adult woman with HIV who was CMV-seropositive.

This rearrangement joins TRBV7-3 to TRBJ2-7, with TRBD1 matching over 8 bases. J was trimmed by 3 bases and V by 4 bases; bases with no gene match: 2. The CDR3 totals 13 residues. CDR1 and CDR2 from the germline V gene are SGHTA and FQGTGA. The CDR3 coding sequence is TGTGCCAGCAGCTCAACAGGGGGCTACGAGCAGTACTTC. It codes for CASSSTGGYEQYF.

CDR3 region: CASSDTGVGYGYTF. CDR3 DNA: TGCGCCAGCAGCGACACAGGGGTGGGCTATGGCTACACCTTC. The chain links TRBV5-1 to TRBJ1-2; 7 positions agree with TRBD1. Germline loops: CDR1 SGHRS, CDR2 YFSETQ. The ends lost 4 bases at V and 4 bases at J; junction bases unmatched: 7. The CDR3 contains 14 residues.

V and J are TRBV5-4 and TRBJ2-7, with 8 bases that match TRBD1. The V gene end was trimmed by 4 bases and the J gene end by 1 base; junction bases not matched to a gene: 4. Germline CDR1 SGHNT, CDR2 YYREEE (reference sequence). The length of the CDR3 is 14 residues. The CDR3 nucleotides read TGTGCCAGCAGCCCTGGGACAGGTTCCTACGAGCAGTACTTC. It yields the protein CASSPGTGSYEQYF.

The rearrangement uses TRBV30 and TRBJ2-2; 8 nucleotides line up with TRBD1. The germline CDR1 and CDR2 sequences are GTSNPN and SVGIG (reference sequence). V lost 5 bases, J lost 1 base, and 9 bases stayed unmatched. The CDR3 extends over 16 amino acids. The CDR3 DNA reads as TGTGCCTGGCTTTATACCGGGACAGGGAACACCGGGGAGCTGTTTTTT. This sequence encodes CAWLYTGTGNTGELFF.

The chain combines TRBV27 with TRBJ1-1; no clear D. Germline V gene data show CDR1 as MNHEY and CDR2 as SMNVEV (reference sequence). The CDR3 has 11 residues. V was shortened by 6 bases and J by 1 base, with 3 bases between the two germline ends. CDR3 nucleotide sequence: TGTGCCAGCAGGGGGAACACTGAAGCTTTCTTT. Translating it yields CASRGNTEAFF.

This chain uses TRBV9 with TRBJ2-5, with TRBD1 as a possible D gene (7 bases). V shed 0 bases and J shed 4 bases, with 13 bases lying between them. Germline CDR1 SGDLS, CDR2 YYNGEE. The length of the CDR3 is 15 residues. CDR3 loop: CASSVGGTAGETQYF. The CDR3 region has the DNA TGTGCCAGCAGCGTAGGCGGGACAGCGGGAGAGACCCAGTACTTC. Drawing the rest from reference TRBV9 and TRBJ2-5, the complete variable domain is DSGVTQTPKHLITATGQRVTLRCSPRSGDLSVYWYQQSLDQGLQFLIQYYNGEERAKGNILERFSAQQFPDLHSELNLSSLELGDSALYFCASSVGGTAGETQYFGPGTRLLVL.

The chain couples TRBV6-5 to TRBJ1-4; D is unresolved. V gave up 6 bases and J gave up 2 bases, with 7 bases separating them. This CDR3 region has 13 residues. CDR1 is MNHEY and CDR2 is SVGAGI in the germline V gene. As DNA, the CDR3 is TGTGCCAGCAGGGACCCCACTAATGAAAAACTGTTTTTT. It specifies CASRDPTNEKLFF.

This clone appeared a few times. The chain combines TRBV30 with TRBJ2-1; 7 bases agree with TRBD1. CDR1 is GTSNPN and CDR2 is SVGIG in the germline V gene (reference sequence). The trim removed 4 bases at V and 2 bases at J, leaving 8 bases unmatched. This CDR3 contains 15 residues. This CDR3 is CAWTGTVGAYNEQFF. CDR3 DNA sequence: TGTGCCTGGACCGGGACAGTTGGCGCCTACAATGAGCAGTTCTTC. Using reference TRBV30 and TRBJ2-1 for the parts outside the CDR3, the full variable domain is SQTIHQWPATLVQPVGSPLSLECTVEGTSNPNLYWYRQAAGRGLQLLFYSVGIGQISSEVPQNLSASRPQDRQFILSSKKLLLSDSGFYLCAWTGTVGAYNEQFFGPGTRLTVL.

This chain joins TRBV7-3 and TRBJ2-1; no reliable D call. Germline assignment: CDR1 SGHTA and CDR2 FQGTGA. CDR3 length: 13 amino acids. Trimming stripped 5 bases from V and 8 bases from J, with 13 bases between. The CDR3 nucleotides are TGTGCCAGCAGCCCCCCTGACCAGGATGAGCAGTTCTTC. Amino acid sequence: CASSPPDQDEQFF.

The chain uses TRBV5-4 and TRBJ2-3, with D maybe TRBD2 (6 bases). The CDR3 is 17 amino acids. Germline V CDR1 and CDR2: SGHNT, YYREEE (reference sequence). Trimming removed 5 bases from V and 0 bases from J, with 19 bases in between. The CDR3 nucleotides are TGTGCCAGCAGTAGTGTCCGGGGGACGCCTAGCACAGATACGCAGTATTTT. Translated: CASSSVRGTPSTDTQYF.

The V call is TRBV6-1, the J call TRBJ1-6; D might be TRBD1 (5 bases). Between the trimmed V and J ends, which lost 0 bases and 9 bases, there was a span of 9 bases. This CDR3 has 14 residues. Per germline, CDR1 MNHNS and CDR2 SASEGT. The CDR3 reads CASSEAGAGSPLHF. The CDR3 region has the DNA TGTGCCAGCAGTGAAGCAGGGGCTGGTTCACCCCTCCACTTT.

V and J are TRBV5-4 and TRBJ2-1, with D perhaps TRBD2 (7 bases). Trimming left V 4 bases short and J 2 bases short, with 19 bases between. This CDR3 spans 17 amino acids. Germline values: CDR1 SGHNT, CDR2 YYREEE (reference sequence). CDR3 sequence reads: CASSHLRSGGAYNEQFF. DNA of the CDR3: TGTGCCAGCAGCCACCTTAGGTCGGGGGGCGCCTACAATGAGCAGTTCTTC.

The sample holds a few counts of this clone. The gene calls are TRBV9 and TRBJ1-1, with D perhaps TRBD1 (5 bases). Per germline, CDR1 SGDLS and CDR2 YYNGEE. This CDR3 contains 13 residues. Trimming took off 3 bases at V and 8 bases at J, with 14 bases between the two ends. CDR3 amino acids: CASSDIDRGEAFF. The CDR3 DNA sequence: TGTGCCAGCAGCGACATTGACAGAGGAGAAGCTTTCTTT.

The chain recombines TRBV7-2 with TRBJ1-1, with D maybe TRBD1 (5 bases). With 2 bases removed from V and 5 bases from J, the gap between germline ends came to 18 bases. This CDR3 is built from 16 residues. Germline loops: CDR1 SGHTA, CDR2 FQGNSA. The CDR3 nucleotides are TGTGCCAGCAGCTTATATCCGGGGGAGGGATGGACTGAAGCTTTCTTT. It codes for CASSLYPGEGWTEAFF. The full variable domain, in which reference TRBV7-2 and TRBJ1-1 provide the parts outside the CDR3, is GAGVSQSPSNKVTEKGKDVELRCDPISGHTALYWYRQSLGQGLEFLIYFQGNSAPDKSGLPSDRFSAERTGGSVSTLTIQRTQQEDSAVYLCASSLYPGEGWTEAFFGQGTRLTVV.

The chain links TRBV7-2 to TRBJ1-2; 8 bases fit TRBD1. CDR1 SGHTA and CDR2 FQGNSA come from the germline V gene. The CDR3 is made up of 13 amino acids. J was trimmed by 6 bases and V by 2 bases; bases with no gene match: 2. CDR3 DNA sequence: TGTGCCAGCAGCTTACGGACAGGGAATGGCTACACCTTC. Amino acids: CASSLRTGNGYTF.

This clone has a single count. The rearrangement links TRBV10-3 to TRBJ1-1, with D perhaps matching TRBD1 (6 bases). There are 14 residues in the CDR3. The ends were cut back, 4 bases at V and 5 bases at J, with 14 bases in the middle. CDR1 is ENHRY, CDR2 SYGVKD, per germline. The CDR3: CAISVGGRGTEAFF. The CDR3 coding sequence is TGTGCCATCAGTGTGGGGGGGCGAGGGACTGAAGCTTTCTTT.

This rearrangement joins TRBV7-3 to TRBJ2-6; TRBD1 aligns across 7 bases. From germline, CDR1 is SGHTA and CDR2 FQGTGA. V shed 5 bases, J shed 2 bases, and the junction held 6 bases outside the gene matches. The CDR3 sequence is 16 residues long. The CDR3 coding sequence is TGTGCCAGCAGCATGCTACAGGGGACTGGGGCCAACGTCCTGACTTTC. This codes for CASSMLQGTGANVLTF.

The gene calls are TRBV4-1 and TRBJ1-1, with no clear D. V lost 9 bases to trimming and J lost 0 bases, with 14 bases between them. From germline, CDR1 is MGHRA and CDR2 YSYEKL. This CDR3 spans 14 amino acids. In nucleotides, the CDR3 is TGCGCCAGTCGTCCCCAATTCTTGAACACTGAAGCTTTCTTT. Translated, it gives CASRPQFLNTEAFF.

There are a few counts of this clone. J is TRBJ2-3 and V is TRBV20-1, with TRBD2 identical over 8 bases. Germline lookup yields CDR1 DFQATT and CDR2 SNEGSKA (reference sequence). This CDR3 contains 15 residues. V shed 3 bases, J shed 3 bases, and the junction held 8 bases outside the gene matches. Here the CDR3 DNA reads TGCAGTGCTAGTACGTCGGGGGGGCTGACAGATACGCAGTATTTT. It yields the protein CSASTSGGLTDTQYF.

The genes are TRBV5-1 and TRBJ2-7; D is unresolved. Germline V gives CDR1 SGHRS, CDR2 YFSETQ. The CDR3 has 14 residues. The V and J ends lost 4 bases and 0 bases respectively, with 11 bases between them. The CDR3 region has the DNA TGCGCCAGCAGCCCAGGTCCTTCCTCCTACGAGCAGTACGTC. It is translated as CASSPGPSSYEQYV.

The V call is TRBV2, the J call TRBJ1-6, with a weak D call TRBD1 (6 bases). V was pared by 6 bases and J by 0 bases, with 12 bases between. CDR1 is SNHLY and CDR2 is FYNNEI in the germline V gene. The CDR3 extends over 16 amino acids. The CDR3 is CASRAGASSYNSPLHF. CDR3 sequence (DNA): TGTGCCAGCAGAGCAGGGGCTAGCTCCTATAATTCACCCCTCCACTTT.